This TCR beta chain was retrieved from a study of T-cell memory formation after mild COVID-19 (dated by TCRdb to the early 2020s). Background on the whole study: TCR sequence clusters from the two donors were largely donor specific. In a couple of donors, T-cell clones that expanded and contracted after mild COVID-19 were followed by sequencing TCRalpha and TCRbeta repertoires longitudinally. Two young, previously healthy adult volunteers made up the cohort, one male and one female. Paper-wide results and their limitations: Balanced CD4/CD8 phenotypes were observed for clones contracting from day 15 to 85, whereas a bias towards CD4+ was observed for a second wave of clones expanding from day 15 to 37. Whether the second-wave clones peaking on day 37 were SARS-CoV-2 specific was not confirmed. Only two mild cases were covered in the study, and larger cohorts including severe cases with pre-infection samples were considered necessary. Contracting CD4+ clones turned up mainly in the CM and EM memory subsets, whereas EMRA was where CD8+ clones were enriched. Some responding clones were found in pre-infection memory, which suggests that pre-existing cross-reactive memory T cells took part in the SARS-CoV-2 response.

Ficoll-Paque density gradient centrifugation was the method used to isolate PBMCs. Points on this clonotype: Its antigen target is currently unknown. The record has no base qualities; no much larger clone is one base away.

The sequencer was an Illumina NovaSeq 6000. Using 5'RACE with constant-segment primers, TCRalpha and TCRbeta cDNA libraries were constructed, with sample barcodes and unique molecular identifiers added in the process. RNA was extracted from every sample with Trizol reagent. The libraries were amplified in two PCR steps, and the second step added a second sample barcode and Illumina TruSeq adapters. Libraries were sequenced on an Illumina NovaSeq with 2 x 150 bp paired-end reads. Per the authors' processing: The reads were demultiplexed and collapsed into UMI-guided consensus sequences using migec v1.2.7. Using mixcr v2.1.11, UMI consensuses were aligned to TRA and TRB V and J templates and then assembled into clonotypes. A clonotype was counted as expanded or contracted only when both edgeR and NoisET called the clonotype significant, with the noise models trained on biological replicates. For edgeR calls, the thresholds were a false discovery rate-adjusted p below 0.01 and a log2 fold-change of 1. As an exploratory analysis of dynamics, PCA with hierarchical clustering was applied to max-normalized trajectories of the 1000 most abundant clonotypes. Each responding clone was given a CD4 or CD8 phenotype based on the CD4+ and CD8+ repertoires, which had been sequenced separately. TCRdb's own reprocessing of the public reads used fastp at Q25 and MiXCR and kept productive beta chains. Rows are unified per CDR3 protein, each entry keeping the most common DNA and genes. The V and J calls were not made by the authors but by TCRdb's processing. The sample table lists about 560,000 distinct CDR3 sequences, roughly a fifth of them with a count of one. Jointly, the top ten make up roughly 8.1% of the sample.

The TCR comes from an adult woman who had mild COVID-19 (a few samples of this study predate the infection). The sample titles of this study are shuffled in the database, so cell type and time point are left out; the donor was told from shared clones. The material sequenced was PBMCs or a T cell subset sorted from them (not recorded which).

The encoded CDR3 is CASRYPGQQYEQYF. The sequenced DNA is TGTGCCAGCAGATACCCCGGACAGCAGTACGAGCAGTACTTC. This receptor chain uses TRBV2 and TRBJ2-7; tentative D gene TRBD1, with 6 bases matching. CDR1 and CDR2, looked up from the germline V gene, are SNHLY and FYNNEI. The CDR3 numbers 14 residues from cysteine through phenylalanine. Of the read, only the CDR3 DNA is kept; its 42 bases are in frame from base 1. At the junction V is shortened by 6 bases and J by 4 bases, with 16 bases in between.